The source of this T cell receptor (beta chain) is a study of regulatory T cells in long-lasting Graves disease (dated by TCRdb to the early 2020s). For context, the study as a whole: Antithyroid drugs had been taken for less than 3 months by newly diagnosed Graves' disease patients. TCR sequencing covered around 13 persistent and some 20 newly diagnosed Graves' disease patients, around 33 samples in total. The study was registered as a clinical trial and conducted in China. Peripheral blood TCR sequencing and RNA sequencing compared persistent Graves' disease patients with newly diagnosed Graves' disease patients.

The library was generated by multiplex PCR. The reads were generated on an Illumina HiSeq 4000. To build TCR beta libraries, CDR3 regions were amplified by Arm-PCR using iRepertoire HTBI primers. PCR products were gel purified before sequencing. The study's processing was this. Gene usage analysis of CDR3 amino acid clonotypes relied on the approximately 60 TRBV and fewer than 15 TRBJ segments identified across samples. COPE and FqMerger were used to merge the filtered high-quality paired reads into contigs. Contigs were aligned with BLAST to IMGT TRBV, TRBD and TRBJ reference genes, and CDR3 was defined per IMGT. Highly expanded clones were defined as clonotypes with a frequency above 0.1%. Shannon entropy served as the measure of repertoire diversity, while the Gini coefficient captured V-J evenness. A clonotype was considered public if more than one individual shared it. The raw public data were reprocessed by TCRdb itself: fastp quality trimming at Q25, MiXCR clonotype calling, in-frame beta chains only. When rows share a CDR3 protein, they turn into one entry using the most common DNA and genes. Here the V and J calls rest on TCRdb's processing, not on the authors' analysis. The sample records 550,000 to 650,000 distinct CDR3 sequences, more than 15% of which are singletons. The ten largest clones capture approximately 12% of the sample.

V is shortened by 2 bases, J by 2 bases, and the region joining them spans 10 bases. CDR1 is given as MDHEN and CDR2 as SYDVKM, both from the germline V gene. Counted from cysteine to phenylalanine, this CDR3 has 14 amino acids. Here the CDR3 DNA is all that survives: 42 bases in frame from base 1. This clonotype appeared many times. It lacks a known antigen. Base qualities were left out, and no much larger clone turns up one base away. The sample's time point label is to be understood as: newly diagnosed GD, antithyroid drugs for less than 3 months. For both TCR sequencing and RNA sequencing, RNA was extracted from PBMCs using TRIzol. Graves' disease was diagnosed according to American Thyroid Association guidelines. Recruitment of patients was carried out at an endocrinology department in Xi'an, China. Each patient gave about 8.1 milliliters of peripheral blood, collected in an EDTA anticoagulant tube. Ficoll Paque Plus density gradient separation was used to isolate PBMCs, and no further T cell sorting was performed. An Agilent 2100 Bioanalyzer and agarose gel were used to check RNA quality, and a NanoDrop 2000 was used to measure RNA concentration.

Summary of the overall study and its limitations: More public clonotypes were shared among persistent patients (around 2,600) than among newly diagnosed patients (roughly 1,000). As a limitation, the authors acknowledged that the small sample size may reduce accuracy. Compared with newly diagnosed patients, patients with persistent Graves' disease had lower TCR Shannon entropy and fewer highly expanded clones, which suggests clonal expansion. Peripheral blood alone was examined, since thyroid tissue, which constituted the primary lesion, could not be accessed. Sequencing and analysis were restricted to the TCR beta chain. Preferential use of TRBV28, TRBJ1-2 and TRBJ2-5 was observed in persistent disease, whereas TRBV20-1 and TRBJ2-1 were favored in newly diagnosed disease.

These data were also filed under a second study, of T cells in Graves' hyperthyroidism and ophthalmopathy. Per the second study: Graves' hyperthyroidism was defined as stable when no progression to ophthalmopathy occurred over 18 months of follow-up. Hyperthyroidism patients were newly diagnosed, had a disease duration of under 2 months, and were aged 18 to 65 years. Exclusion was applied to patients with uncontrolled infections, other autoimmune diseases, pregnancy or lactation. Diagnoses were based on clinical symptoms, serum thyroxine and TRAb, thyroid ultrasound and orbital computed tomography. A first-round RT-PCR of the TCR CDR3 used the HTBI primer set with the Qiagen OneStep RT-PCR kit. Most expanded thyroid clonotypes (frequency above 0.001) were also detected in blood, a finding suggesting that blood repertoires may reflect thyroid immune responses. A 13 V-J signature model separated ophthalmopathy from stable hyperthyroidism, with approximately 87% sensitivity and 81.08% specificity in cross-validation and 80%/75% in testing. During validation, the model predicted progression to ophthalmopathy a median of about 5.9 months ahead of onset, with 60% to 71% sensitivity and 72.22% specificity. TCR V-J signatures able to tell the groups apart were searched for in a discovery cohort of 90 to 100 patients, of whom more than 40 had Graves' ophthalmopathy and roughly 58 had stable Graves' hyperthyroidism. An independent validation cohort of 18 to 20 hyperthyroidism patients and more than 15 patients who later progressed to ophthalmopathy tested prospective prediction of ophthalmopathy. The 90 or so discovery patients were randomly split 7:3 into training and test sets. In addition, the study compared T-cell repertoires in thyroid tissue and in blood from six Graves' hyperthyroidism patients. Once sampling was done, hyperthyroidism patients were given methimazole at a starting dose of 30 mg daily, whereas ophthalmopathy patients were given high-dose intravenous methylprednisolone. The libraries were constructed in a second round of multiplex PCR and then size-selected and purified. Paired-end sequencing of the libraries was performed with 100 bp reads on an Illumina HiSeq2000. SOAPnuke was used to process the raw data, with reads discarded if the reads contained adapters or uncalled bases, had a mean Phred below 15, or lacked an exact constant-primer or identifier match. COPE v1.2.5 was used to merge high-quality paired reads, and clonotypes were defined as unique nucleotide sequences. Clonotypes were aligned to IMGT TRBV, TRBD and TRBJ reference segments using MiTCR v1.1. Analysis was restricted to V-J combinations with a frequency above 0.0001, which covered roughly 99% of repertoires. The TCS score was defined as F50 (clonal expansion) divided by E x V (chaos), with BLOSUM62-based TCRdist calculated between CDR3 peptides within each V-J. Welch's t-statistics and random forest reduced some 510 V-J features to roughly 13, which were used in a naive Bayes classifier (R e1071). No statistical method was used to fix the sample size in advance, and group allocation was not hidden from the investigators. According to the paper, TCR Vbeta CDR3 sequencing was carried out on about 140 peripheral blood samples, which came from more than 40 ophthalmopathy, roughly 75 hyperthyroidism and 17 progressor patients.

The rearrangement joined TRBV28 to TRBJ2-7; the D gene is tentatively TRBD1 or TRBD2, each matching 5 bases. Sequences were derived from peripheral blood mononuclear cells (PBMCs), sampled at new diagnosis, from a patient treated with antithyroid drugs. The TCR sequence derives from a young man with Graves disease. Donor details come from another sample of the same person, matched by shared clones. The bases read TGTGCCAGCAGTTTACGGGACGGGACCTACGAGCAGTACTTC. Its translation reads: CASSLRDGTYEQYF.